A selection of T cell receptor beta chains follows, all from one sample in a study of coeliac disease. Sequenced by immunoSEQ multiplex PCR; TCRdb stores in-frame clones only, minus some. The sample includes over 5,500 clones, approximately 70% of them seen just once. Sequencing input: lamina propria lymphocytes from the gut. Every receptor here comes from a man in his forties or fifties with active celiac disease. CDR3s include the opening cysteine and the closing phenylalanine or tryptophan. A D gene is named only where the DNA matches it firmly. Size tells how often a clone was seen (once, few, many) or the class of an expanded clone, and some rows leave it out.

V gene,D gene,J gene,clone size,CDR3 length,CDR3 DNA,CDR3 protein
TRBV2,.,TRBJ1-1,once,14,TGTGCCAGCAGTTCAGACAGGTTGAACACTGAAGCTTTCTTT,CASSSDRLNTEAFF
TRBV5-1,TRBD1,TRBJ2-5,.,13,TGCGCCAGCAGCGGACAGGGCCAAGAGACCCAGTACTTC,CASSGQGQETQYF
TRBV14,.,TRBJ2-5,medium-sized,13,TGTGCCAGCAGCCAAACAGGGGGGGGGACCCAGTACTTC,CASSQTGGGTQYF
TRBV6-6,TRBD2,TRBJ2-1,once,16,TGTGCCAGCAGCCGCTTCACTAGCGGCTCCTACAATGAGCAGTTCTTC,CASSRFTSGSYNEQFF
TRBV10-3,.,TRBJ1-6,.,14,TGTGCCATCAGTCAAAGACAGTCTAATTCACCCCTCCACTTT,CAISQRQSNSPLHF
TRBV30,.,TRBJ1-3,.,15,TGTGCCTGGAGTGGAGAGGGGCAGGGGAGAAACACCATATATTTT,CAWSGEGQGRNTIYF
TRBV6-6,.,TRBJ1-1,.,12,TGTGCCAGCAGTTACGTCGGGGCTGAAGCTTTCTTT,CASSYVGAEAFF
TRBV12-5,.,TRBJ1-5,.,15,TGTGCTAGTGGTTTGGTGGGCGGGACGAGGCAGCCCCAGCATTTT,CASGLVGGTRQPQHF
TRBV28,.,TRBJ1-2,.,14,TGTGCCAGCAGTTTAGCGCGGAGGGCGCCTGGCTACACCTTC,CASSLARRAPGYTF
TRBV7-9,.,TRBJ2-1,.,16,TGTGCCAGCAGCTTAGGAGAAATTAGCTCCTACAATGAGCAGTTCTTC,CASSLGEISSYNEQFF
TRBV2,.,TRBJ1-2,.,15,TGTGCCAGCAGTACGGGGATGGGTGCCGGTGGGGGCTACACCTTC,CASSTGMGAGGGYTF
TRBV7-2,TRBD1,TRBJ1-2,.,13,TGTGCCAGCAGCTTACGCGACAGGGATGGCTACACCTTC,CASSLRDRDGYTF
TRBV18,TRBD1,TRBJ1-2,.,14,TGTGCCAGCTCACCACCGGGACAGACTTATGGCTACACCTTC,CASSPPGQTYGYTF
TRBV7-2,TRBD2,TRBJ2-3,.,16,TGTGCCAGCCGCACCCTGGGGGCTAGCGGGGGGGATACGCAGTATTTT,CASRTLGASGGDTQYF
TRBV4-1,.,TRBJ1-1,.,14,TGCGCCAGCAGCCAAGCGCAGGGAAACACTGAAGCTTTCTTT,CASSQAQGNTEAFF
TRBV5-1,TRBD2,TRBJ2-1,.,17,TGCGCCAGCGGCTGGACTAGCGGGAGCCCCGCTAACAATGAGCAGTTCTTC,CASGWTSGSPANNEQFF
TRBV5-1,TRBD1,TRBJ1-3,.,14,TGCGCCAGCCGACAGGGGAACACTGGAAACACCATATATTTT,CASRQGNTGNTIYF
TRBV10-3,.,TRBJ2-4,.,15,TGTGCCATCAGAGATCCCGGGACACCCAAAAACATTCAGTACTTC,CAIRDPGTPKNIQYF
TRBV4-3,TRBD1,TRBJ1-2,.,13,TGCGCCAGCAGCCAATGGACAGGGGATGGCTACACCTTC,CASSQWTGDGYTF
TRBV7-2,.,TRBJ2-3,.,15,TGTGCCAGCAGCTTGAGCCCACAAGGGGATGATACGCAGTATTTT,CASSLSPQGDDTQYF
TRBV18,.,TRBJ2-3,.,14,TGTGCCAGCTCACGACAGACAGACACAGATACGCAGTATTTT,CASSRQTDTDTQYF
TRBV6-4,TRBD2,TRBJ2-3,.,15,TGTGCCAGCAGTGTGTCGGCGGGGGGTATAGATACGCAGTATTTT,CASSVSAGGIDTQYF
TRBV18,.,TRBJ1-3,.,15,TGTGCCAGCTCACCACCGGCGGTTTCTGGAAACACCATATATTTT,CASSPPAVSGNTIYF
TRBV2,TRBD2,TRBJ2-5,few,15,TGTGCCAGCAGACTATTAACTAGCGCTCAAGAGACCCAGTACTTC,CASRLLTSAQETQYF
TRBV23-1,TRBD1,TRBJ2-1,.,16,TGCGCCAGCAGCCTGACAGGGGCCCCTTCCTACAATGAGCAGTTCTTC,CASSLTGAPSYNEQFF
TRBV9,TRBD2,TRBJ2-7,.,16,TGTGCCAGCAGCGTAGCGGTAGCGGGGGCCTCCTACGAGCAGTACTTC,CASSVAVAGASYEQYF
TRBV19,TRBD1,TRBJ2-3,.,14,TGTGCCAGTACAAGGGCAGGGGGATGGGATACGCAGTATTTT,CASTRAGGWDTQYF
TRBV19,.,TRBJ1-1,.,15,TGTGCCAGTAGTATTTATCCCGGGGGTGACACTGAAGCTTTCTTT,CASSIYPGGDTEAFF
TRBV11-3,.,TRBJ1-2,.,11,TGTGCCAGCAGCTTAGGGCGGCTCGTCGCCTTC,CASSLGRLVAF
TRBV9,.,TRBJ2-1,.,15,TGTGCCAGCAGCCCGGAATGGCGGACCTACAATGAGCAGTTCTTC,CASSPEWRTYNEQFF
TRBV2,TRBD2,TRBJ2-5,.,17,TGTGCCAGCAGCGGGGGGGCTGGCGGGTGGAGGACGGAGACCCAGTACTTC,CASSGGAGGWRTETQYF
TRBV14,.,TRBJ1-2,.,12,TGTGCCAGCAGCCAAGGAGGCTATGGCTACACCTTC,CASSQGGYGYTF
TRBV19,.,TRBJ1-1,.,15,TGTGCCAGTAGTATAATTCAGGGTCTGTGGACTGAAGCTTTCTTT,CASSIIQGLWTEAFF
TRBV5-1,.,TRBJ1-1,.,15,TGCGCCAGCAGCTCGGGGGAGGCCTTGGGCACTGAAGCTTTCTTT,CASSSGEALGTEAFF
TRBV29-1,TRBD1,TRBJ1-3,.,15,TGCAGCGTCCTTAGACAGGGAGCAGTTGGAAACACCATATATTTT,CSVLRQGAVGNTIYF
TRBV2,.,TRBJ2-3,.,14,TGTGCCAGCAGTGATATCCGGGGCACAGATACGCAGTATTTT,CASSDIRGTDTQYF
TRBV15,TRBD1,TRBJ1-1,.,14,TGTGCCACCAGCCCTGGGGACAGGTCCTATGGGGCTTTCTTT,CATSPGDRSYGAFF
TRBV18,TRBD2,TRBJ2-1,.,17,TGTGCCAGCTCACCACTACATCTCCGGGGGGGCCTGCATGAGCAGTTCTTC,CASSPLHLRGGLHEQFF
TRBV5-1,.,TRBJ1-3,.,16,TGCGCCAGCAGCTATACAGTCACCGGCTCTGGAAACACCATATATTTT,CASSYTVTGSGNTIYF
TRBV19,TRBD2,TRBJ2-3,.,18,TGTGCCAGTAGTCTCCGACTAGCGGGGCCGACTAGCACAGATACGCAGTATTTT,CASSLRLAGPTSTDTQYF
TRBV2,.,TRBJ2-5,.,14,TGTGCCAGCAGTGATATGCGGCGGGGCGAGACCCAGTACTTC,CASSDMRRGETQYF
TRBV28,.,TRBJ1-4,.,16,TGTGCCAGCAGTTCGGGGACACTTGTGGATAATGAAAAACTGTTTTTT,CASSSGTLVDNEKLFF
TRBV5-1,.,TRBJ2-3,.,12,TGCGCCAGCAGCGCCGTACTAGATACGCAGTATTTT,CASSAVLDTQYF
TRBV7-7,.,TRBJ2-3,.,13,TGTGCCAGCAGCGTCTGGGGCCCAGATACGCAGTATTTT,CASSVWGPDTQYF
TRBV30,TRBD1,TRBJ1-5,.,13,TGTGCCTGGAAGGGGGCCAGCAATCAGCCCCAGCATTTT,CAWKGASNQPQHF
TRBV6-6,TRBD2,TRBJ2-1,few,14,TGTGCCAGCTCGACTAGCAGGACCTACAATGAGCAGTTCTTC,CASSTSRTYNEQFF
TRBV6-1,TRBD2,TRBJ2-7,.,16,TGTGCCAGCAGTGAACGAAGCGGGGGGCGGGGGGACGAGCAGTACTTC,CASSERSGGRGDEQYF
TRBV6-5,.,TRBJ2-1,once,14,TGTGCCAGCAGTGCGGGACCGAGCTACAATGAGCAGTTCTTC,CASSAGPSYNEQFF
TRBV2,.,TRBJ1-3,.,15,TGTGCCAGCAGTCCTCAGGCCATCTCTGGAAACACCATATATTTT,CASSPQAISGNTIYF